What follows describes a single T cell receptor beta chain. The antigen it binds to is not known. Per-base qualities were not stored, and no clone one base away is much larger. Separate from the approximately 670-subject first cohort, the validation cohort of 90 to 150 subjects was the group to which the donors belonged. The record originates from a study of cytomegalovirus exposure and HLA in healthy donors (dated by TCRdb to 2016 to 2017). Study-level background: A later analysis indicated that the 120 validation repertoires were generated on the platform also employed for the 666 repertoires of the first cohort. The study was designed to test whether signatures of past pathogen exposure could be identified by cataloging public T cell receptors. To predict cytomegalovirus infection status, the study brought together high-throughput TCR immunosequencing, statistical association of individual TCRs with disease status, and machine learning. A separate validation cohort of over a hundred different subjects was used in addition to the approximately 610-subject first cohort.

CDR1 MNHNY and CDR2 SVGAGI were looked up in the germline V gene (reference sequence). Trimming leaves V shorter by 7 bases and J shorter by 2 bases, with the junction holding 6 bases beyond the gene matches. Measured from the cysteine to the phenylalanine, the CDR3 is 14 residues long. Of all the DNA, just the CDR3 is kept, 42 bases in frame from base 1. Overall results and qualifications from the work: The study listed 150 to 200 TCR beta chains as associated with cytomegalovirus. It was suggested by the authors that the approach could potentially be generalized to other disease states and immunological phenotypes. Most TCR sequences were observed very rarely across donors, whereas some public TCRs were present in many individuals. The validation cohort had no HLA typing available for a later analysis, so co-occurrence within that cohort was assessed over all 120 or so repertoires. The classifier was reported to diagnose cytomegalovirus status with high specificity and sensitivity in both the original cohort and the validation cohort. A few of the identified cytomegalovirus-associated TCR beta chains were confirmed in vitro to be specific for cytomegalovirus antigens. A later analysis found that TCRs clustered in the first cohort also tended to co-occur in the approximately 120 validation repertoires, with roughly 95% of cluster scores above 0.

Libraries were built with the immunoSEQ multiplex PCR assay. Under the source paper's analysis protocol: A statistical classification framework was built for diagnosing cytomegalovirus status from the catalog of TCR beta chain sequences. In TCRdb, the immuneACCESS table is reduced to in-frame sequences with V and J assigned. These tables do not hold every clone; where another copy was compared, an unresolved V gene accounts for under half, and the others remain unexplained. The V and J calls and the clone size are those of that table, but D and trimming were determined from the DNA. The sample data list about 120,000 clones, and approximately 88% of these were observed just once. Of the sample, about 1.8% is held by the ten largest clones.

Sequenced: PBMCs. The chain is encoded by TRBV6-6 joined to TRBJ1-1, with 8 bases in between that match TRBD1. This TCR derives from a man between 18 and 29 years old in good health and CMV-seronegative. Here is the DNA: TGTGCCAGCACCAAGGACAGGGCTAACACTGAAGCTTTCTTT. Translated, it reads CASTKDRANTEAFF.